This T cell receptor (beta chain) is drawn from a study of T cells in narcolepsy. The table came from immunoSEQ multiplex PCR; TCRdb's copy has only in-frame clones and leaves some out. This sample has 30,000 to 35,000 clones, with 75% to 85% found just once. Study observations and caveats: Comparing one patient's CSF and blood CD4+ clonotypes highlighted HCRT- and TRIB2-specific autoreactive clonotypes.

Germline values: CDR1 MNHNS, CDR2 SASEGT. The CDR3 has 12 residues. V gave up 8 bases and J gave up 1 base, with 8 bases separating them. A single count supports this clone. Its antigen is undetermined. This chain connects TRBV6-1 to TRBJ1-2; D uncertain. The sequence was obtained from a human donor with narcolepsy. Material: CD45RA- memory CD4+ T cells from PBMCs. The CDR3 DNA is TGTGCCAGCTTTGAGGTTAACTATGGCTACACCTTC. It specifies CASFEVNYGYTF.